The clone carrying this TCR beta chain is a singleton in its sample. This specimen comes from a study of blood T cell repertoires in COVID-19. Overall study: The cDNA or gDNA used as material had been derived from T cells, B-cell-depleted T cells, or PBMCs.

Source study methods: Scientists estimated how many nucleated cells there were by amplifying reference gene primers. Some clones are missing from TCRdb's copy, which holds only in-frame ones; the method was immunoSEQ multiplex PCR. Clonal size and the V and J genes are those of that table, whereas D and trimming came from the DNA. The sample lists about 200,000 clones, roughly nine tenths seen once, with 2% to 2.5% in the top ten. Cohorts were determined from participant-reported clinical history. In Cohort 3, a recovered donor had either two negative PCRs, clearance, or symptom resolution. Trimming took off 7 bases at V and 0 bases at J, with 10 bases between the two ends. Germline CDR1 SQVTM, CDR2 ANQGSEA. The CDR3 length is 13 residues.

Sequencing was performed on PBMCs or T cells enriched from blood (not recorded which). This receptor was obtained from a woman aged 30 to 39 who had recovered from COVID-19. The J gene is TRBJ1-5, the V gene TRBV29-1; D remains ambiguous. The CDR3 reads CSARSDSNQPQHF. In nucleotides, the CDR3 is TGCAGCGCCCGCTCAGATAGCAATCAGCCCCAGCATTTT.